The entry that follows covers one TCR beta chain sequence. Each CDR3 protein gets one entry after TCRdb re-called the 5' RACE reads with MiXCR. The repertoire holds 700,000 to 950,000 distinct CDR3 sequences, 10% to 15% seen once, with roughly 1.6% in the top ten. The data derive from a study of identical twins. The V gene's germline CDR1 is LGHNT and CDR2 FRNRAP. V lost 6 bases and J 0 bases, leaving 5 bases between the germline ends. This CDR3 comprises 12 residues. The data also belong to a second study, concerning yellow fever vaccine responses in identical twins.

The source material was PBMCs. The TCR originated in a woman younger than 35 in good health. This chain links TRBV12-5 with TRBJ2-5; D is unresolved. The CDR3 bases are TGTGCTAGTGGCGATAACCAAGAGACCCAGTACTTC. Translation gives CASGDNQETQYF. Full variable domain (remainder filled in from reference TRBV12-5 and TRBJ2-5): DARVTQTPRHKVTEMGQEVTMRCQPILGHNTVFWYRQTMMQGLELLAYFRNRAPLDDSGMPKDRFSAEMPDATLATLKIQPSEPRDSAVYFCASGDNQETQYFGPGTRLLVL.